This T cell receptor (beta chain) is drawn from a study of vaccination and CD4 T cells after COVID-19. Study-level background: Ranging from 14 to 241, the interval between dose two and post-vaccine sampling had a median of about 76 days.

As to treatment: roughly 10-day PBMC culture with coronavirus spike peptide pools or control peptides (ViraFEST assay). Trimming cost V 3 bases and J 2 bases, with 10 bases left between them. CDR3 length equals 14 residues. Germline values: CDR1 SGHTA, CDR2 FQGTGA. With the Oncomine TCR Beta short-read assay, DNA from cultured CD4+ T cells was sequenced. From CD4+ T cells that had been cultured, genomic DNA was extracted. TCRdb recomputed calls from the PCR reads with MiXCR, one row per CDR3 protein. The sample has about 15,000 distinct CDR3 sequences, just under 50% seen once; the top ten hold roughly 4.5%. To note about this clonotype: Its antigen is not known.

Study-wide results and limits: Recorded median SARS-CoV-2-reactive clonotype numbers increased from around 21 to 38 without reaching significance.

This specimen was CD4+ T cells from blood, cultured in vitro, taken before SARS-CoV-2 vaccination. V is TRBV7-3 and J is TRBJ1-2; TRBD1 is a possible D gene (5 bases). The clonotype was recovered from a human donor who had recovered from COVID-19. The CDR3 reads CASSFGRENYGYTF. The CDR3 DNA reads as TGTGCCAGCAGCTTTGGCAGGGAGAACTATGGCTACACCTTC. Filled out from reference TRBV7-3 and TRBJ1-2, the complete variable domain reads GAGVSQTPSNKVTEKGKYVELRCDPISGHTALYWYRQSLGQGPEFLIYFQGTGAADDSGLPNDRFFAVRPEGSVSTLKIQRTERGDSAVYLCASSFGRENYGYTFGSGTRLTVV.